The 32 T cell receptor beta chains below were found in one sample sequenced in a study of Tregs in tolerant kidney transplant recipients (dated by TCRdb to the late 2010s). The library relied on the immunoSEQ multiplex PCR assay. TCRdb provides this immuneACCESS table in a form limited to in-frame rearrangements. Some clones are lacking; in checked studies, under half of them reflect an unresolved V gene, and why the rest are absent is not known. The sample table shows about 15,000 clones, and over 40% are seen once. The ten most abundant clones make up 3.3% of the sample. The antigens of these receptors remain unknown. What the time point label conveys for this sample: blood sample drawn before combined kidney and bone marrow transplant. For bulk CFSE mixed lymphocyte reactions, CFSE-labeled recipient PBMCs were cocultured for 6 days with irradiated donor PBMCs and were then stained for CD3/CD4/CD8 and FACS-sorted.

Sample: CD4+ T cells from blood cultured with allogeneic cells, taken before the transplant. The receptors were gathered from a human patient who received a combined kidney and bone marrow transplant.

The J gene is TRBJ2-5, the V gene TRBV5-1, with D uncertain. The length of the CDR3 is 14 residues. CDR1 is SGHRS and CDR2 is YFSETQ in the germline V gene. The V gene lost 5 bases and the J gene lost 2 bases, with 13 bases spanning the gap. The CDR3 sequence: CASRHAIPQETQYF. In nucleotides, the CDR3 is TGCGCCAGCAGACACGCCATCCCTCAAGAGACCCAGTACTTC.

This rearrangement joins TRBV18 to TRBJ1-3; the D is unclear. The germline gives CDR1 KGHSH, CDR2 LQKENI. CDR3 length equals 15 residues. Trimming took off 1 base at V and 2 bases at J, with 9 bases between the two ends. CDR3 nucleotides: TGTGCCAGCTCACCACGGGCTGATCCTGGAAACACCATATATTTT. It is translated as CASSPRADPGNTIYF. The entire variable domain, with the rest obtained from reference TRBV18 and TRBJ1-3, is as follows: NAGVMQNPRHLVRRRGQEARLRCSPMKGHSHVYWYRQLPEEGLKFMVYLQKENIIDESGMPKERFSAEFPKEGPSILRIQQVVRGDSAAYFCASSPRADPGNTIYFGEGSWLTVV.

This clone is medium-sized. This chain uses TRBV4-3 with TRBJ1-1; D gene uncertain. The germline gives CDR1 LGHNA, CDR2 YSLEER. The V and J ends lost 0 bases and 2 bases respectively, with 10 bases between them. The CDR3 is 15 amino acids. For the CDR3, the DNA is TGCGCCAGCAGCCAAGATTACAGAACTAACACTGAAGCTTTCTTT. Translation gives CASSQDYRTNTEAFF.

This sequence joins TRBV15 and TRBJ1-5, with 7 bases matching TRBD1. The CDR3 is 17 residues long. Germline V gives CDR1 LNHNV, CDR2 YYDKDF (reference sequence). J gave up 5 bases and V 0 bases, and 10 bases lay outside the gene matches. The CDR3 sequence is CATSRDLGQAFYQPQHF. The CDR3 DNA sequence: TGTGCCACCAGCAGAGACCTTGGACAGGCTTTTTATCAGCCCCAGCATTTT.

The chain recombines TRBV7-3 with TRBJ2-3; D possibly corresponds to TRBD2 (5 bases). The CDR3 covers 13 residues. Germline V gene lookup returns CDR1 SGHTA and CDR2 FQGTGA. The V gene lost 5 bases and the J gene lost 4 bases, with 10 bases spanning the gap. This CDR3 is CASSPNSADTQYF. CDR3 DNA sequence: TGTGCCAGCAGCCCAAATAGCGCAGATACGCAGTATTTT.

The rearrangement links TRBV6-6 to TRBJ1-2, with D maybe TRBD1 (6 bases). V was pared by 3 bases and J by 0 bases, with 8 bases between. Germline V gives CDR1 MNHNY, CDR2 SVGAGI (reference sequence). The CDR3 extends over 14 amino acids. CDR3 amino acids: CASSYQGPNYGYTF. CDR3 DNA: TGTGCCAGCAGTTATCAGGGGCCTAACTATGGCTACACCTTC.

This chain joins TRBV18 and TRBJ1-1, with D perhaps matching TRBD1 (6 bases). Trimming shortened V by 0 bases and J by 3 bases, and 8 bases separated the two germline ends. Germline V gene lookup returns CDR1 KGHSH and CDR2 LQKENI. The CDR3 consists of 14 residues. The CDR3 coding sequence is TGTGCCAGCTCACCACCCCCAGGGGACACTGAAGCTTTCTTT. It is translated as CASSPPPGDTEAFF.

V and J are TRBV7-9 and TRBJ2-3; D is perhaps TRBD2 (5 bases). CDR1 and CDR2 from the germline V gene are SEHNR and FQNEAQ (reference sequence). The CDR3 consists of 15 residues. The ends were cut back, 2 bases at V and 6 bases at J, with 15 bases in the middle. This CDR3 is CASSLKSRAWDTQYF. Written as DNA, the CDR3 is TGTGCCAGCAGCTTAAAATCGAGGGCCTGGGATACGCAGTATTTT.

J is TRBJ1-5 and V is TRBV7-9, with unresolved D. The CDR3 runs 15 residues. With 3 bases removed from V and 10 bases from J, the gap between germline ends came to 19 bases. CDR1 and CDR2 (germline): SEHNR, FQNEAQ (reference sequence). The CDR3 DNA reads TGTGCCAGCAGCTTTTTCGGCGGCCGTAATGAACCCCAGCATTTT. Its translation: CASSFFGGRNEPQHF. The full variable domain, its missing parts supplied by reference TRBV7-9 and TRBJ1-5, is DTGVSQNPRHKITKRGQNVTFRCDPISEHNRLYWYRQTLGQGPEFLTYFQNEAQLEKSRLLSDRFSAERPKGSFSTLEIQRTEQGDSAMYLCASSFFGGRNEPQHFGDGTRLSIL.

CDR3 nucleotides: TGTGCCAGCAGCCGAACCTGGACAGTTACAACTGAAGCTTTCTTT. This encodes CASSRTWTVTTEAFF. The rearrangement uses TRBV14 and TRBJ1-1; perhaps TRBD1 as D (6 bases). Per the germline V gene, CDR1 is SGHDN and CDR2 is FVKESK. CDR3 length: 15 amino acids. Between the trimmed V and J ends, which lost 4 bases and 5 bases, there was a span of 17 bases. The whole variable domain, remainder taken from reference TRBV14 and TRBJ1-1, is EAGVTQFPSHSVIEKGQTVTLRCDPISGHDNLYWYRRVMGKEIKFLLHFVKESKQDESGMPNNRFLAERTGGTYSTLKVQPAELEDSGVYFCASSRTWTVTTEAFFGQGTRLTVV.

CDR3 protein: CASSQDWRAYEQYF. The DNA of the CDR3 is TGTGCCAGCAGCCAAGACTGGAGGGCCTACGAGCAGTACTTC. The chain couples TRBV5-5 to TRBJ2-7, with a possible D match to TRBD2 (6 bases). In germline, CDR1 is SGHKS, CDR2 YYEKEE (reference sequence). V lost 4 bases to trimming and J lost 2 bases, with 13 bases between them. This CDR3 has 14 amino acids.

The rearrangement uses TRBV29-1 and TRBJ1-1; D is unclear. Germline V lookup: CDR1 SQVTM, CDR2 ANQGSEA. CDR3 size: 13 residues. The V gene lost 3 bases and the J gene lost 3 bases, with 11 bases spanning the gap. The CDR3 DNA follows: TGCAGCGTTGAGGTGGCCATGGACACTGAAGCTTTCTTT. Residues: CSVEVAMDTEAFF.

V is TRBV11-1 and J is TRBJ1-1; TRBD1 matches 7 bases. CDR1 SGHAT and CDR2 FQDESV come from the germline V gene (reference sequence). The CDR3 runs 14 residues. V was pared by 3 bases and J by 1 base, with 2 bases of the junction left unmatched. Here the CDR3 DNA reads TGTGCCAGCAGCTTGACAGGGCCGAACACTGAAGCTTTCTTT. It encodes CASSLTGPNTEAFF.

The sample holds a few counts of this clone. The chain carries TRBV6-5 and TRBJ1-1; the D is unclear. The ends were cut back, 0 bases at V and 8 bases at J, with 16 bases in the middle. The CDR3 extends over 15 amino acids. From germline, CDR1 is MNHEY and CDR2 SVGAGI. The CDR3 DNA follows: TGTGCCAGCAGTTACTCCCGACAACCCGTGCACGAAGCTTTCTTT. Encoded protein: CASSYSRQPVHEAFF.

This chain links TRBV9 with TRBJ2-1; 9 bases map to TRBD2. CDR1 is SGDLS, CDR2 YYNGEE, per germline. The CDR3 has 15 amino acids. The ends lost 5 bases at V and 2 bases at J; junction bases unmatched: 5. The CDR3 region has the DNA TGTGCCAGCAGTGGACTAGCGCTGCCCTACAATGAGCAGTTCTTC. Translated: CASSGLALPYNEQFF.

The chain recombines TRBV5-8 with TRBJ2-7; maybe TRBD2 (5 bases). The V end was cut by 4 bases, the J end by 3 bases, with 20 bases between. CDR1 and CDR2 (germline): SGHTS, YDEGEE. The CDR3 runs 16 residues. The CDR3 is CASSLGRGPWDYEQYF. The CDR3 DNA reads as TGTGCCAGCAGCCTGGGTCGGGGTCCCTGGGACTACGAGCAGTACTTC.

In its sample, this clone was seen a few times. The rearrangement uses TRBV10-3 and TRBJ2-3, with D possibly TRBD1 on 5 matching bases. The germline gives CDR1 ENHRY, CDR2 SYGVKD. The germline V and J ends were trimmed by 6 bases and 0 bases, with 25 bases remaining between them. This CDR3 is built from 19 residues. The CDR3 region is CAISRAPPKGVTSTDTQYF. In nucleotides, the CDR3 is TGTGCCATCAGCAGAGCCCCACCAAAAGGGGTAACTAGCACAGATACGCAGTATTTT.

This clone has a handful of counts. The chain links TRBV5-5 to TRBJ2-3; TRBD2 matches at 12 bases. The V gene's germline CDR1 is SGHKS and CDR2 YYEKEE (reference sequence). V lost 2 bases, J lost 6 bases, and 4 bases stayed unmatched. The CDR3 covers 15 residues. The CDR3 DNA is TGTGCCAGCAGCTTCGGGACTAGCGGGTTTGATACGCAGTATTTT. Translated, it gives CASSFGTSGFDTQYF.

The chain employs TRBV10-1 and TRBJ1-1; TRBD1 matches 11 bases. This CDR3 contains 18 residues. Germline CDR1 and CDR2: WNHNN and SYGVQD (reference sequence). V trimming: 3 bases; J trimming: 1 base; junction bases outside the gene matches: 10. This CDR3 is CASSERRDRGFGNTEAFF. Here the CDR3 DNA reads TGCGCCAGCAGTGAACGAAGGGACAGGGGGTTTGGGAACACTGAAGCTTTCTTT.

This chain uses TRBV10-3 with TRBJ2-1, with 11 bases aligning to TRBD2. Germline values: CDR1 ENHRY, CDR2 SYGVKD. Losses at the gene ends were 3 bases for V and 7 bases for J; bases not matched to a gene: 11. The CDR3 is made up of 17 amino acids. In nucleotides, the CDR3 is TGTGCCATCAGTGACCCCATCACTAGCGGGAGAGGTAATGAGCAGTTCTTC. Translation gives CAISDPITSGRGNEQFF.

This clone counts as medium-sized. This chain joins TRBV5-1 and TRBJ1-1; 7 positions match TRBD1. Germline-derived CDR1 and CDR2 are SGHRS and YFSETQ. The CDR3 covers 17 residues. Trimming removed 0 bases from V and 4 bases from J; junction bases left unmatched: 12. CDR3 amino acids: CASSLEPTGTAFTEAFF. CDR3 coding DNA: TGCGCCAGCAGCTTGGAACCAACCGGGACAGCGTTCACTGAAGCTTTCTTT.

This chain connects TRBV7-2 to TRBJ2-5; 11 positions agree with TRBD2. The CDR3 runs 16 residues. Unmatched junction bases numbered 10, after V lost 3 bases and J lost 7 bases. In germline, CDR1 is SGHTA, CDR2 FQGNSA. Written as DNA, the CDR3 is TGTGCCAGCAGCTTTATAGCGGGAGGGCCAAAGGGGACCCAGTACTTC. Translating gives CASSFIAGGPKGTQYF.

This clone was seen a few times. This chain uses TRBV6-5 with TRBJ2-1, with a tentative D call TRBD2 (6 bases). The CDR3 runs 15 residues. Germline V CDR1 and CDR2: MNHEY, SVGAGI. Trimming removed 5 bases at V and 0 bases at J, with 11 bases between. The CDR3 DNA reads TGTGCCAGCAGTGTACGGGGGAGCTCCTACAATGAGCAGTTCTTC. Its translation is CASSVRGSSYNEQFF.

The chain links TRBV5-6 to TRBJ2-1; D uncertain. This CDR3 contains 11 residues. Per the germline V gene, CDR1 is SGHDT and CDR2 is YYEEEE. V lost 6 bases and J lost 3, with 4 bases in between. The CDR3 nucleotides read TGTGCCAGCACCTACTACAATGAGCAGTTCTTC. As protein: CASTYYNEQFF.

V gene TRBV5-5 combines with J gene TRBJ2-1; TRBD2 aligns across 16 bases. Germline trimming cut 4 bases from V and 9 bases from J; bases unmatched to any gene: 10. The CDR3 runs to 17 residues. The germline V gene encodes CDR1 SGHKS and CDR2 YYEKEE (reference sequence). For the CDR3, the DNA is TGTGCCAGCAGCAAGGGACTAGCGGGGGGGCCGATCTCTGAGCAGTTCTTC. Amino acids: CASSKGLAGGPISEQFF.

The chain couples TRBV19 to TRBJ2-1; 13 bases map to TRBD2. Germline V CDR1 and CDR2: LNHDA, SQIVND (reference sequence). V was clipped by 7 bases and J by 6 bases; unmatched bases: 6. The length of the CDR3 is 15 residues. The CDR3 DNA follows: TGTGCCAGTACCTCGACTAGCGGGAGGCCCAATGAGCAGTTCTTC. This codes for CASTSTSGRPNEQFF.

This clone has a single count. J is TRBJ2-1 and V is TRBV15; 9 bases align to TRBD2. Per germline, CDR1 LNHNV and CDR2 YYDKDF (reference sequence). V gave up 4 bases and J gave up 4 bases; unmatched junction bases: 8. This CDR3 comprises 16 residues. The CDR3 nucleotides read TGTGCCACCAGCACAATTCGACTAGCGGAATACAATGAGCAGTTCTTC. Its protein product is CATSTIRLAEYNEQFF.

This clone was counted between two and nine times. V usage is TRBV18 and J usage is TRBJ1-6, with a weak D call TRBD1 (5 bases). V lost 6 bases, J lost 13 bases, and 16 bases lay in between. In germline, CDR1 is KGHSH, CDR2 LQKENI. This CDR3 is built from 13 residues. The CDR3 sequence: CASSTDQGLPLHF. The CDR3 nucleotides are TGTGCCAGCTCCACAGACCAGGGACTCCCCCTCCACTTT.

This clone was found a few times. This rearrangement joins TRBV18 to TRBJ1-1; TRBD1 matches at 7 bases. From germline, CDR1 is KGHSH and CDR2 LQKENI. V dropped 2 bases and J dropped 0; count of bases not matched to a gene: 6. The CDR3 totals 16 residues. CDR3 loop: CASSPETGSLNTEAFF. CDR3 sequence (DNA): TGTGCCAGCTCACCAGAGACAGGGTCGTTGAACACTGAAGCTTTCTTT. Full variable domain (outside the CDR3, taken from reference TRBV18 and TRBJ1-1): NAGVMQNPRHLVRRRGQEARLRCSPMKGHSHVYWYRQLPEEGLKFMVYLQKENIIDESGMPKERFSAEFPKEGPSILRIQQVVRGDSAAYFCASSPETGSLNTEAFFGQGTRLTVV.

The V call is TRBV5-4, the J call TRBJ2-1, with 7 positions matching TRBD1. Germline CDR1 is SGHNT and CDR2 is YYREEE (reference sequence). V gave up 0 bases and J gave up 3 bases; unmatched junction bases: 3. The CDR3 sequence is 15 residues long. CDR3 protein: CASSLVSGGYNEQFF. In DNA, the CDR3 is TGTGCCAGCAGCTTGGTGTCAGGGGGCTACAATGAGCAGTTCTTC.

This clone was detected only a few times. The CDR3 loop reads CASSREPQETQYF. CDR3 DNA: TGTGCCAGCAGCCGCGAGCCTCAAGAGACCCAGTACTTC. V usage is TRBV4-2 and J usage is TRBJ2-5; no reliable D call. Germline assignment: CDR1 LGHNA and CDR2 YNFKEQ. V was clipped by 4 bases and J by 2 bases, with 8 bases between them. The CDR3 extends over 13 amino acids.

The CDR3 DNA follows: TGCGCCAGCAGCTCGGGGGACACTGAAGCTTTCTTT. Its translation: CASSSGDTEAFF. The chain recombines TRBV5-1 with TRBJ1-1, with D tentatively TRBD1 (5 bases). Germline V lookup: CDR1 SGHRS, CDR2 YFSETQ. CDR3 length: 12 residues. V lost 3 bases, J lost 3 bases, and 6 bases lay in between. Together with reference TRBV5-1 and TRBJ1-1, the CDR3 gives the full variable domain: KAGVTQTPRYLIKTRGQQVTLSCSPISGHRSVSWYQQTPGQGLQFLFEYFSETQRNKGNFPGRFSGRQFSNSRSEMNVSTLELGDSALYLCASSSGDTEAFFGQGTRLTVV.